The table lists the clone carrying this TCR beta chain with a count of one. The protocol was immunoSEQ multiplex PCR, while the TCRdb copy is restricted to in-frame clones and leaves out a portion. The repertoire has 130,000 or so clones, 90% of them found once; the top ten carry around 2.3%. These data come from a study of control samples from healthy donors and cancer patients. The CDR3 is 13 amino acids. The germline V gene encodes CDR1 SGHRS and CDR2 YFSETQ. V gave up 4 bases and J gave up 3 bases, with 9 bases separating them. This receptor was obtained from a man aged 40-49 years in good health. V usage is TRBV5-1 and J usage is TRBJ2-3; tentatively, D is TRBD1 (6 bases). Sequencing was done on a sample of blood. The CDR3 DNA follows: TGCGCCAGCAGCCCCCAGGGGACAGATACGCAGTATTTT. Encoded protein: CASSPQGTDTQYF.